A selection of T cell receptor beta chains follows, all from one sample in a study of blood T cell repertoires in COVID-19. Some clones are missing from TCRdb's copy, which holds only in-frame ones; the method was immunoSEQ multiplex PCR. Of around 220,000 clones in the sample, 88% were seen once. The sequenced sample consisted of PBMCs or T cells enriched from blood (not recorded which). Every receptor here comes from a woman aged 50 to 65 with acute COVID-19. The CDR3 runs from the conserved cysteine through the conserved F or W. The D gene is left open where the match is weak. Size values are once, few and many counts, or a class for expanded clones, and some rows have none.

v_call,j_call,d_call,clone_size,cdr3_nt,cdr3_aa
TRBV6-1,TRBJ1-2,TRBD1,-,TGTGCCAGCAGTGAAAAGGTCCGACAGGGCCGCGGCTACACCTTC,CASSEKVRQGRGYTF
TRBV7-2,TRBJ2-2,-,-,TGTGCCAGCAGCTTAGTGTTCCGGGACACCGGGGAGCTGTTTTTT,CASSLVFRDTGELFF
TRBV7-2,TRBJ1-2,-,-,TGTGCCAGCAGCTTAGTTGTCCTCCGGGGGGATGGCTACACCTTC,CASSLVVLRGDGYTF
TRBV5-1,TRBJ2-5,TRBD2,-,TGCGCCAGCAGCGGGGGGGATATCGGAGGGACCCAGTACTTC,CASSGGDIGGTQYF
TRBV27,TRBJ2-1,TRBD2,-,TGTGCCAGCCGAGGACTAGCGGGAGTCAATGAGCAGTTCTTC,CASRGLAGVNEQFF
TRBV28,TRBJ1-1,-,-,TGTGCCAGCAGTTTGGGGGGGCTGGCGGTGTACACTGAAGCTTTCTTT,CASSLGGLAVYTEAFF
TRBV7-8,TRBJ1-4,TRBD1,-,TGTGCCAGCAGCGCCGACAGGGGGAATGAAAAACTGTTTTTT,CASSADRGNEKLFF
TRBV7-9,TRBJ1-6,-,-,TGTGCCAGCAGCTTTAGGGACATTATTTCACCCCTCCACTTT,CASSFRDIISPLHF
TRBV7-9,TRBJ2-1,-,-,TGTGCCAGCAGCCCAAGGGTAGAGGGCAATGAGCAGTTCTTC,CASSPRVEGNEQFF
TRBV27,TRBJ1-1,TRBD1,-,TGTGCCAGCGCCGTCGACAGGGCGGTTACTGAAGCTTTCTTT,CASAVDRAVTEAFF
TRBV7-9,TRBJ2-7,-,few,TGTGCCAGCAGCCCAGGGGGGCAGATCTACGAGCAGTACTTC,CASSPGGQIYEQYF
TRBV5-5,TRBJ2-6,TRBD1,-,TGTGCCAGCAGCTTGGACCAGGGGGCAGTTCTGGTAGGGGCCAACGTCCTGACTTTC,CASSLDQGAVLVGANVLTF
TRBV29-1,TRBJ2-1,TRBD1,-,TGCAGCGTTGAATACTACAGGGGGCCAAATGAGCAGTTCTTC,CSVEYYRGPNEQFF
TRBV20-1,TRBJ2-7,-,-,TGCAGTGCTTCTTACTACGAGCAGTACTTC,CSASYYEQYF
TRBV20-1,TRBJ2-1,-,-,TGCAGTCCGAGACAGGACAATGAGCAGTTCTTC,CSPRQDNEQFF
TRBV7-3,TRBJ2-1,TRBD2,once,TGTGCCAGCAGCGTTAGCGGGAGCGCCGAATGGAATGAGCAGTTCTTC,CASSVSGSAEWNEQFF
TRBV9,TRBJ2-2,-,-,TGTGCCAGCAGCCCACTCGCTTCGAACACCGGGGAGCTGTTTTTT,CASSPLASNTGELFF
TRBV2,TRBJ2-1,-,-,TGTGCCAGCAGTGAACTTGGGCTGGGGGCCAATGAGCAGTTCTTC,CASSELGLGANEQFF
TRBV28,TRBJ1-3,TRBD1,-,TGTGCCAGCGGCCATGACAGGGCTGGAAACACCATATATTTT,CASGHDRAGNTIYF
TRBV6-5,TRBJ2-2,TRBD2,-,TGTGCCAGCAGTTACTTTACTAGCGTCACCGGGGAGCTGTTTTTT,CASSYFTSVTGELFF
TRBV18,TRBJ1-2,-,once,TGTGCCAGCTCACCATCGATGTCTCTTAGTGGCTACACCTTC,CASSPSMSLSGYTF
TRBV6-5,TRBJ1-2,TRBD1,-,TGTGCCAGCACAGAGACAGGGTCTGGCTACACCTTC,CASTETGSGYTF
TRBV6-5,TRBJ2-5,-,-,TGTGCCAGCACCAATACGGGGGAGACCCAGTACTTC,CASTNTGETQYF
TRBV5-6,TRBJ2-3,TRBD2,-,TGTGCCAGCAGTTACCGGACTAGCGGGAGGGGGTGGAAGGATACGCAGTATTTT,CASSYRTSGRGWKDTQYF
TRBV10-3,TRBJ2-7,TRBD2,-,TGTGCCATCAGTGGGACTAGCGCTAGCTCCTACGAGCAGTACTTC,CAISGTSASSYEQYF
TRBV27,TRBJ2-3,TRBD2,-,TGTGCCAGCAGCCGAGGGAGCGGGAGGGACCCTAGCACAGATACGCAGTATTTT,CASSRGSGRDPSTDTQYF
TRBV19,TRBJ1-5,-,-,TGTGCCAGTAGTATTCGACAGTTCAATCAGCCCCAGCATTTT,CASSIRQFNQPQHF
TRBV29-1,TRBJ2-3,-,-,TGCAGCTCTAGACTAGTCGGTGCCACAGATACGCAGTATTTT,CSSRLVGATDTQYF
TRBV3-1/TRBV3-2,TRBJ1-1,-,-,TGTGCCAGCAGCCCTTCACAGGTGAAGAACACTGAAGCTTTCTTT,CASSPSQVKNTEAFF
TRBV3-1/TRBV3-2,TRBJ2-7,-,-,TGTGCCAGCAGCCCCCTGCTAATCGTCTCCTACGAGCAGTACTTC,CASSPLLIVSYEQYF